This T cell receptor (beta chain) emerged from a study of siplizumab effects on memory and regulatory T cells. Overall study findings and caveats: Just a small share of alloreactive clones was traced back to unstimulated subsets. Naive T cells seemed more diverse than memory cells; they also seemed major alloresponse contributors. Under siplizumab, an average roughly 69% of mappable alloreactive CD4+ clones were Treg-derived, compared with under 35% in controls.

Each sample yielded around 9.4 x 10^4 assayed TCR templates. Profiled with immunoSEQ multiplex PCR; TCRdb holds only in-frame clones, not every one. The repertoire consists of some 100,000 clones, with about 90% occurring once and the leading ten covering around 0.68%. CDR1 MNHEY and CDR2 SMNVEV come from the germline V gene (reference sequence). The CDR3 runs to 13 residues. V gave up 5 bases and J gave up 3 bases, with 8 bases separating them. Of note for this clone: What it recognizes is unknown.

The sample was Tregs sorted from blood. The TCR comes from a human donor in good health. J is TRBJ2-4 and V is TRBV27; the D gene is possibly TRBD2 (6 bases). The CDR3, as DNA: TGTGCCAGCAGTGCTAGCGACAAAAACATTCAGTACTTC. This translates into CASSASDKNIQYF.